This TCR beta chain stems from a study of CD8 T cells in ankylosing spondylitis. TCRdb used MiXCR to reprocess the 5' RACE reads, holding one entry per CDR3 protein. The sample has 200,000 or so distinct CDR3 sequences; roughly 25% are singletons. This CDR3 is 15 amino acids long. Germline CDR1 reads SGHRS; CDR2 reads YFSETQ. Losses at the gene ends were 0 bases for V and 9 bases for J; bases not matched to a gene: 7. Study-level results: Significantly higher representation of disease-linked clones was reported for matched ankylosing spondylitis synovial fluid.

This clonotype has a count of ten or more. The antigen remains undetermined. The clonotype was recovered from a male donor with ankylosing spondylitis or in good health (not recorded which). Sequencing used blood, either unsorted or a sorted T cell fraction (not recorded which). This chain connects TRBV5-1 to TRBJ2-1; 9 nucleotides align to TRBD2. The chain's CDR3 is CASSLAVAGAGEQFF. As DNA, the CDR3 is TGCGCCAGCAGCTTGGCCGTAGCGGGGGCGGGTGAGCAGTTCTTC.